This T cell receptor (beta chain) was sequenced during a study of T cell changes during pregnancy in multiple sclerosis. Germline V CDR1 and CDR2: SSHAT, FNYEAQ (reference sequence). This CDR3 is built from 14 residues. Measured with immunoSEQ multiplex PCR; TCRdb has only the in-frame clones, and not every one. The table includes about 59,000 clones, approximately 92% detected once. Note on this clone: The junction departs from germline at one end; a sequencing error may be responsible.

The sequence was obtained from a female donor with multiple sclerosis, enrolled in a pregnancy study. Here the sequenced sample was CD4+ T cells from peripheral blood mononuclear cells, taken before pregnancy. This chain links TRBV7-7 with TRBJ2-1, with 7 bases lining up with TRBD2. The DNA of the CDR3 is TGTGCTAGCAGCTTGGTTACTAGCGCGAATGAGCAGTTCTTC. Translated, it gives CASSLVTSANEQFF.